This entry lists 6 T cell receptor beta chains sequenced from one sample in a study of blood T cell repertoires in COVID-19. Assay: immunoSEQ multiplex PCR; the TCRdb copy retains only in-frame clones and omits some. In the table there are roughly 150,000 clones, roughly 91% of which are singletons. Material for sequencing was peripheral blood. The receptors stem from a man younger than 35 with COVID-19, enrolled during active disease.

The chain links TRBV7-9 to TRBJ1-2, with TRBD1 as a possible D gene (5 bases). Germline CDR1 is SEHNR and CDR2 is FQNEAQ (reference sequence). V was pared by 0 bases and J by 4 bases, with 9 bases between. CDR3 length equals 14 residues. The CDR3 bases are TGTGCCAGCAGCTTAGCGGGGGGTGGCTATGGCTACACCTTC. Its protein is CASSLAGGGYGYTF. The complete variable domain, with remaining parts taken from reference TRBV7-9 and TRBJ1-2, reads DTGVSQNPRHKITKRGQNVTFRCDPISEHNRLYWYRQTLGQGPEFLTYFQNEAQLEKSRLLSDRFSAERPKGSFSTLEIQRTEQGDSAMYLCASSLAGGGYGYTFGSGTRLTVV.

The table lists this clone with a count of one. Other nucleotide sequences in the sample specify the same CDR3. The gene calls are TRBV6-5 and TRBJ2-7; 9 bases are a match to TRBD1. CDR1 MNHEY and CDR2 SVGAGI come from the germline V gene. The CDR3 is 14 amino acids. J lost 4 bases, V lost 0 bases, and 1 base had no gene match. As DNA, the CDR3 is TGTGCCAGCAGTTACTCCGGGACAGGGTACGAGCAGTACTTC. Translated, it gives CASSYSGTGYEQYF.

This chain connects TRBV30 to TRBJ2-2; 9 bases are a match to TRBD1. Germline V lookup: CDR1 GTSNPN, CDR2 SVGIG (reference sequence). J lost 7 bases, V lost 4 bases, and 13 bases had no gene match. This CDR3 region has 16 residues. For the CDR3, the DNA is TGTGCCTGGACCTCAGGGACAGGGAGAGGTGTCGGGGAGCTGTTTTTT. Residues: CAWTSGTGRGVGELFF. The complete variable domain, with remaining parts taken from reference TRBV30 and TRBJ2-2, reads SQTIHQWPATLVQPVGSPLSLECTVEGTSNPNLYWYRQAAGRGLQLLFYSVGIGQISSEVPQNLSASRPQDRQFILSSKKLLLSDSGFYLCAWTSGTGRGVGELFFGEGSRLTVL.

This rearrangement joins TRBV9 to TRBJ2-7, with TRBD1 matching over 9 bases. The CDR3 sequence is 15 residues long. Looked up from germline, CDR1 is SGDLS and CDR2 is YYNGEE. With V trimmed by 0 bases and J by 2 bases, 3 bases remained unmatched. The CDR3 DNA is TGTGCCAGCAGCGTAGGGACAGGGGAAACCTACGAGCAGTACTTC. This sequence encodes CASSVGTGETYEQYF.

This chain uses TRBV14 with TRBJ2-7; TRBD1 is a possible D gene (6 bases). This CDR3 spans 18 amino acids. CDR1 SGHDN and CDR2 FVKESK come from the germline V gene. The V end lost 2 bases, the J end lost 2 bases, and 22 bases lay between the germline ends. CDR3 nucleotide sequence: TGTGCCAGCAGCCAAAGGAGACCCCCCCAGGGGAACCCCTACGAGCAGTACTTC. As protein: CASSQRRPPQGNPYEQYF. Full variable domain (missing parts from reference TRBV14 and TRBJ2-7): EAGVTQFPSHSVIEKGQTVTLRCDPISGHDNLYWYRRVMGKEIKFLLHFVKESKQDESGMPNNRFLAERTGGTYSTLKVQPAELEDSGVYFCASSQRRPPQGNPYEQYFGPGTRLTVT.

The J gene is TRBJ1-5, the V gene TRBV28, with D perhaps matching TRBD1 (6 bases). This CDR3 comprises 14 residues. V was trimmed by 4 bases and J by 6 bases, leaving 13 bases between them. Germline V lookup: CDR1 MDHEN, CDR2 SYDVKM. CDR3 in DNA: TGTGCCAGCAGTTATCTGGGGGCAGGTCAGCCCCAGCATTTT. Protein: CASSYLGAGQPQHF.